Detailed here is one TCR beta chain. The CDR3 has 15 amino acids. The V and J ends lost 4 bases and 5 bases, in that order; junction bases with no gene match: 9. Germline V gene lookup returns CDR1 SGHRS and CDR2 YFSETQ. MiXCR was run by TCRdb on the 5' RACE reads, yielding one entry per CDR3 protein. This repertoire shows approximately 340,000 distinct CDR3 sequences, approximately 12% found once; its top ten account for about a fifth. This record belongs to a study of T-cell memory formation after mild COVID-19. The receptor was isolated from a man in his late teens or twenties who had mild COVID-19 (a few samples of this study predate the infection). Cell type and time point are not known. The chain uses TRBV5-1 and TRBJ2-1; the match to TRBD1 covers 7 bases. The sequenced material came from PBMCs or a T cell subset sorted from them (not recorded which). The CDR3 sequence: CASSLQGLSNNEQFF. In nucleotides, the CDR3 is TGCGCCAGCAGCCTACAGGGGTTGTCCAACAATGAGCAGTTCTTC.